The rows below give T cell receptor beta chains drawn from one sample of a study of post-analysis software for immune sequencing data. TCRdb reanalysed the PCR reads using MiXCR and keeps one entry per CDR3 protein. Among hundreds of thousands of distinct CDR3 sequences listed, roughly 27% were seen once. The sample taken for sequencing was blood. The origin of the receptors is a girl between 5 and 17 years old with multiple sclerosis. CDR3s include the opening cysteine and the closing phenylalanine or tryptophan. A D gene is named only where the DNA matches it firmly. Size is stated for part of the rows, as once, few or many counts, or as a class when the clone is expanded.

abundance	v_gene	j_gene	d_gene	CDR3aa
.	TRBV6-1	TRBJ2-3	.	CASSQLSGGERFGTDTQYF
.	TRBV14	TRBJ2-4	TRBD1	CASSRLGQGIAKNIQYF
few	TRBV7-9	TRBJ2-5	.	CASLNPGLQETQYF
.	TRBV5-1	TRBJ2-3	.	CASSLTPGSTDTQYF
.	TRBV6-5	TRBJ2-7	.	CASSLGSGGARSYEQYF
.	TRBV5-1	TRBJ2-1	.	CASSAPTGPNEQFF
.	TRBV6-1	TRBJ2-3	TRBD1	CASSEAVRGPADTQYF
.	TRBV5-1	TRBJ2-5	.	CASSRGTRETQYF
.	TRBV12-3/TRBV12-4	TRBJ2-3	TRBD2	CVSSFSSGGGGDTQYF
few	TRBV12-3/TRBV12-4	TRBJ2-7	TRBD1	CASRPGQVIYEQYF
.	TRBV19	TRBJ1-5	TRBD1	CASSDGQGGNQPQHF
few	TRBV2	TRBJ2-3	TRBD2	CASSGRLAGVGDTQYF
.	TRBV19	TRBJ1-1	.	CASSTQRRTEAFF
few	TRBV7-9	TRBJ2-5	.	CASSFSLLAQETQYF
many	TRBV20-1	TRBJ2-7	.	CSARDSFSNEQYF
few	TRBV3-1	TRBJ1-1	.	CASSPHPAGSGTEAFF
few	TRBV20-1	TRBJ1-2	.	CSAQAGHGYGYTF
.	TRBV2	TRBJ2-4	.	CASKPGLGINIQYF
few	TRBV7-9	TRBJ2-7	.	CASSLVGGPTYEQYF
.	TRBV20-1	TRBJ2-3	TRBD2	CSARVSGDTDTQYF
.	TRBV12-3/TRBV12-4	TRBJ2-1	TRBD2	CASSPRGPAGENQFF
.	TRBV19	TRBJ1-5	.	CASGFFQHF
few	TRBV15	TRBJ1-2	TRBD1	CATSTGYGTGRNGYTF
.	TRBV9	TRBJ1-2	TRBD1	CASSSGGTGGYYGYTF
.	TRBV6-6	TRBJ1-2	.	CASSYEGQSYGYTF
few	TRBV6-5	TRBJ2-5	TRBD1	CASSYGTGEQETQYF
.	TRBV28	TRBJ2-3	TRBD2	CASRNKRGRVAGTDTQYF
few	TRBV28	TRBJ2-1	.	CASSPPVGREQFF
.	TRBV12-3/TRBV12-4	TRBJ2-3	TRBD1	CASRRDRATADTQYF
few	TRBV6-2/TRBV6-3	TRBJ2-7	.	CASSTRTLYEQYF
few	TRBV29-1	TRBJ2-7	TRBD2	CSVAGSGRAYEQYF
few	TRBV4-1	TRBJ1-1	.	CASSHQGRTTEAFF
few	TRBV3-1	TRBJ1-1	.	CASSPSQGVEAFF
.	TRBV25-1	TRBJ1-1	.	CASSQASQRGAFF
.	TRBV6-6	TRBJ1-1	.	CASTRYRDLEAFF
.	TRBV2	TRBJ2-1	.	CASRGPTPYNEQFF
few	TRBV9	TRBJ1-2	.	CASGGQASGYTF
many	TRBV7-2	TRBJ1-2	TRBD1	CASSTRQGTGGYTF
few	TRBV12-3/TRBV12-4	TRBJ2-3	.	CASSFPEAGSTDTQYF
.	TRBV4-1	TRBJ1-2	TRBD1	CASSQRGQGAGGYTF
.	TRBV29-1	TRBJ1-1	.	CSVAQSRDGGVAFF